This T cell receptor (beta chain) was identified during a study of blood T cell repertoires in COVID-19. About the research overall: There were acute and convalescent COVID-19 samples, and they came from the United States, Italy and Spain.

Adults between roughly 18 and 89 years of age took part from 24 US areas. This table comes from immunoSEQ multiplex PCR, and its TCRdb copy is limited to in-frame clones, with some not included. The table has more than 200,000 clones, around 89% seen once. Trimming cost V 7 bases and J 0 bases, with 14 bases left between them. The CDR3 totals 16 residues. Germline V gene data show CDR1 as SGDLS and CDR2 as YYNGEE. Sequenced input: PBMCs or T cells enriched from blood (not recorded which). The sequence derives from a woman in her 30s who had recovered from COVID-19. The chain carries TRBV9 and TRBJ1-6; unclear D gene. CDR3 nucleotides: TGTGCCAGCCACGAACGTGAGAGCTCCTATAATTCACCCCTCCACTTT. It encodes CASHERESSYNSPLHF.